The TCR beta chain described here comes from a study of blood T cell repertoires in COVID-19. In the original workflow: Estimated nucleated cell counts came from reference gene primer amplification. Using immunoSEQ multiplex PCR, the repertoire was profiled, and TCRdb retains in-frame clones only, with some absent. That table gives V, J and clone size, and the DNA gave D and trimming. The table has roughly 76,000 clones, roughly 90% seen once. Germline CDR1 LGHNA, CDR2 YNFKEQ. The CDR3 covers 17 residues. Trimming left V 0 bases short and J 4 bases short, with 15 bases between. This chain links TRBV4-2 with TRBJ2-2; D is possibly TRBD1 (5 bases). The sample taken for sequencing was peripheral blood. The sequence came from a man in his forties or fifties with acute or convalescent COVID-19. The CDR3 here is CASSQEVSGWATGELFF. In nucleotides, the CDR3 is TGTGCCAGCAGCCAAGAAGTGTCAGGGTGGGCCACCGGGGAGCTGTTTTTT.